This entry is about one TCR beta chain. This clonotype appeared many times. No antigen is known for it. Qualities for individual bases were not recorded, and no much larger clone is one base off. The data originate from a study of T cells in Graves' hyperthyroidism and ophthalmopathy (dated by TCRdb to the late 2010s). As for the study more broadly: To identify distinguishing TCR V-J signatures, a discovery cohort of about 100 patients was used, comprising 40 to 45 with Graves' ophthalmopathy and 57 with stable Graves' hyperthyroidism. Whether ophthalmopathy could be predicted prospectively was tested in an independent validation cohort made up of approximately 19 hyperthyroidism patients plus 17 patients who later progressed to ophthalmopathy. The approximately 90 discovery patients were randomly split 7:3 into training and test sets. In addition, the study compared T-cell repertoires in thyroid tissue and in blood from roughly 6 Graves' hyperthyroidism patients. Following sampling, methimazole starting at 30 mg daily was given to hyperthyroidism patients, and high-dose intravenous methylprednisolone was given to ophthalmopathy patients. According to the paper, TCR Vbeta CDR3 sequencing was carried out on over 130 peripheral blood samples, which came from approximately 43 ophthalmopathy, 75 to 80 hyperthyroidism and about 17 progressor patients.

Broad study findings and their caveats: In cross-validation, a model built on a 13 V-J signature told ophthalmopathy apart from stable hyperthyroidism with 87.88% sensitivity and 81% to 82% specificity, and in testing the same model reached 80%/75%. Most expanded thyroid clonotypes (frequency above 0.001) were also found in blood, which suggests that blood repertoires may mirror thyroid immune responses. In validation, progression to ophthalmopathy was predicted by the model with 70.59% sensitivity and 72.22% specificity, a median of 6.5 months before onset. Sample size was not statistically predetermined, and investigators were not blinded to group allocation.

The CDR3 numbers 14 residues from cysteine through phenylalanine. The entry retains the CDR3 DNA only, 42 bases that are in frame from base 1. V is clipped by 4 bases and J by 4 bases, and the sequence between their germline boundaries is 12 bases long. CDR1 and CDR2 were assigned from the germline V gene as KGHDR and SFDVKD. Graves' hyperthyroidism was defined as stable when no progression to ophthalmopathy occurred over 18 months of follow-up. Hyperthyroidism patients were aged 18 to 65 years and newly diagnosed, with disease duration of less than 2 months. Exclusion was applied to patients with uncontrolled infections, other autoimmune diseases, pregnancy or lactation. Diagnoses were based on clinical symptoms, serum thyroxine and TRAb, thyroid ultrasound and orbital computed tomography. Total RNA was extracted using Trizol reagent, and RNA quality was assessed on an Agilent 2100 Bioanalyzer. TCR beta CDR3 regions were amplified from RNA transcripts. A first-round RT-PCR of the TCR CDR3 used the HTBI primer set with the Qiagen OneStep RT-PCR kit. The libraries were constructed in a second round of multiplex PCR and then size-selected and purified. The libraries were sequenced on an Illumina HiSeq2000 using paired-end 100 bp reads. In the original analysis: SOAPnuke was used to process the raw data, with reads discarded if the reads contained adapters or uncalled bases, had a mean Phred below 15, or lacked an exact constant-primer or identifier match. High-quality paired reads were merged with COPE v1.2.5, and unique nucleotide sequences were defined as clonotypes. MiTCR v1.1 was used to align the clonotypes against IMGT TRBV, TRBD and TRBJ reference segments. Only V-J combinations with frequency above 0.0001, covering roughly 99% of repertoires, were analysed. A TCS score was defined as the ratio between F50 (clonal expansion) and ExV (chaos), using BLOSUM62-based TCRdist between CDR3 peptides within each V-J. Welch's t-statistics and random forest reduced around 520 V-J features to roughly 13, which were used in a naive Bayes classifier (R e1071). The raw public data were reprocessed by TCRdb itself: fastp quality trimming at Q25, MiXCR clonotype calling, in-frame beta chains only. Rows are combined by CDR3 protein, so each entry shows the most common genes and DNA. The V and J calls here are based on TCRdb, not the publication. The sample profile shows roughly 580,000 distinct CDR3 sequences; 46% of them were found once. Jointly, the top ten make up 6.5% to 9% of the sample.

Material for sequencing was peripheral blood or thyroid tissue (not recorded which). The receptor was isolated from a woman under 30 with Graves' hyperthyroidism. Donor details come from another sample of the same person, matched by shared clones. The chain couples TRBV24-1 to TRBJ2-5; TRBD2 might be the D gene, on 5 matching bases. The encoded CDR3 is CATSDPGLGETQYF. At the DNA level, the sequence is TGTGCCACCAGTGACCCGGGATTGGGAGAGACCCAGTACTTC.